This TCR beta chain was obtained from a study of cytomegalovirus exposure and HLA in healthy donors. General study points: One variant, a missense change in DCLRE1C, was linked in a later analysis to TCR beta V- and J-gene trimming.

J was trimmed by 3 bases and V by 5 bases; bases with no gene match: 5. Germline V gives CDR1 SGHRS, CDR2 YFSETQ. The CDR3 loop spans 15 amino acids. Of note for this clone: The antigen remains unidentified.

With 60 Vbeta and 13 Jbeta primers, the PCR was carried out. The data were produced by immunoSEQ multiplex PCR, yet TCRdb's version contains in-frame clones alone and is incomplete. The sample has more than 60,000 clones; over 70% are singletons. Sequenced sample: PBMCs. The sequence derives from a man aged 35 to 55 in good health and CMV-seropositive. This chain links TRBV5-1 with TRBJ1-3; TRBD1 matches at 10 bases. The chain's CDR3 is CASSRDRGDGNTIYF. The CDR3, as DNA: TGCGCCAGCAGTCGGGACAGGGGCGATGGAAACACCATATATTTT.